These 26 T cell receptor beta chains originate from one sample sequenced in a study of T-cell memory formation after mild COVID-19. From the 5' RACE reads, TCRdb called clonotypes with MiXCR, one entry per CDR3 protein. This repertoire shows a few hundred thousand distinct CDR3 sequences, around 8% found once; its top ten account for roughly 23%. Sequences were obtained from PBMCs or a T cell subset sorted from them (not recorded which). The receptor set was obtained from a man between 18 and 35 years old who had mild COVID-19 (a few samples of this study predate the infection). Cell type and time point are not known.

V usage is TRBV20-1 and J usage is TRBJ2-7; D may be TRBD1 (5 bases). The V gene lost 1 base and the J gene lost 3 bases, with 10 bases spanning the gap. Germline values: CDR1 DFQATT, CDR2 SNEGSKA (reference sequence). The CDR3 is 13 residues long. CDR3 sequence (DNA): TGCAGTGCTAGAGCACCCGACAGCTACGAGCAGTACTTC. Translating it yields CSARAPDSYEQYF.

This clonotype was counted many times. J is TRBJ2-5 and V is TRBV12-3 or TRBV12-4, with D tentatively TRBD1 or TRBD2 (5 bases each). Trimming cost V 3 bases and J 5 bases, with 13 bases left between them. The CDR3 covers 14 residues. The CDR3 DNA reads as TGTGCCAGCAGTTTGAGGGGTTTAGGGGAGACCCAGTACTTC. Its protein product is CASSLRGLGETQYF.

The V gene is TRBV29-1, the J gene TRBJ2-1; 8 nucleotides line up with TRBD1. With the DNA end fitting TRBJ2-5 better, the J assignment may be wrong. CDR3 length: 13 amino acids. The V gene's germline CDR1 is SQVTM and CDR2 ANQGSEA. The CDR3 nucleotides read TGCAGCGTATCGGACAGGGTAAAAGAGACCCAGTACTTC. This encodes CSVSDRVKETQYF.

This chain joins TRBV15 and TRBJ1-2; D remains unclear. Trimming pared 5 bases from V and 6 bases from J, leaving 13 bases between. This CDR3 region has 13 residues. CDR1 is LNHNV and CDR2 is YYDKDF in the germline V gene (reference sequence). CDR3 region: CATSPRRRDGYTF. DNA of the CDR3: TGTGCCACCAGCCCACGACGGCGGGATGGCTACACCTTC.

The chain combines TRBV7-2 with TRBJ2-1; 9 nucleotides align to TRBD1. The CDR3 loop spans 13 amino acids. Trimming removed 5 bases from V and 8 bases from J; junction bases left unmatched: 4. Per the germline V gene, CDR1 is SGHTA and CDR2 is FQGNSA. In DNA, the CDR3 is TGTGCCAGCAGCCCACAGGGGGCCCATGAGCAGTTCTTC. This translates into CASSPQGAHEQFF.

This clonotype was observed a handful of times. The chain uses TRBV29-1 and TRBJ2-7; TRBD2 is a possible D gene (5 bases). The CDR3 contains 12 residues. Between the trimmed V and J ends, which lost 1 base and 2 bases, there was a span of 6 bases. Germline loops: CDR1 SQVTM, CDR2 ANQGSEA. CDR3 bases: TGCAGCGTTGAAGGGAGGACCTACGAGCAGTACTTC. Translated: CSVEGRTYEQYF.

This clonotype was detected a few times. The chain combines TRBV30 with TRBJ2-3, with TRBD1 identical over 9 bases. The CDR3 is 13 amino acids. Unmatched junction bases numbered 3, after V lost 4 bases and J lost 4 bases. The germline CDR1 and CDR2 sequences are GTSNPN and SVGIG (reference sequence). The CDR3, as DNA: TGTGCCTGGAAGACAGGGGGGGCAGATACGCAGTATTTT. Its protein is CAWKTGGADTQYF. Together with reference TRBV30 and TRBJ2-3, the CDR3 gives the full variable domain: SQTIHQWPATLVQPVGSPLSLECTVEGTSNPNLYWYRQAAGRGLQLLFYSVGIGQISSEVPQNLSASRPQDRQFILSSKKLLLSDSGFYLCAWKTGGADTQYFGPGTRLTVL.

This clonotype has at least ten counts. V gene TRBV20-1 combines with J gene TRBJ2-2, with D possibly being TRBD1 (6 bases). V lost 3 bases to trimming and J lost 0 bases, with 11 bases between them. Germline V gene data show CDR1 as DFQATT and CDR2 as SNEGSKA (reference sequence). The CDR3 has 15 amino acids. CDR3 coding DNA: TGCAGTGCTAGCCAGGGACACTCGAACACCGGGGAGCTGTTTTTT. It yields the protein CSASQGHSNTGELFF.

This clonotype appeared many times. The gene calls are TRBV12-3 or TRBV12-4 and TRBJ2-3; tentative D call: TRBD1 (6 bases). The CDR3 is made up of 16 amino acids. The germline V and J ends were trimmed by 3 bases and 3 bases, with 16 bases remaining between them. CDR3 DNA sequence: TGTGCCAGCAGTTTTGATCGGGCAGGGGCAACAGATACGCAGTATTTT. This gives the protein CASSFDRAGATDTQYF.

This clonotype was seen many times. The chain uses TRBV6-2 or TRBV6-3 and TRBJ2-1; D is possibly TRBD2 (5 bases). The V end lost 3 bases, the J end lost 12 bases, and 15 bases lay between the germline ends. From germline, CDR1 is MNHEY and CDR2 SVGEGT. The CDR3 covers 13 residues. The CDR3 region has the DNA TGTGCCAGCAGTTATGACTCGCTGGGGAGGCAGTTCTTC. Its translation is CASSYDSLGRQFF.

V gene TRBV9 combines with J gene TRBJ2-7, with D tentatively TRBD1 or TRBD2 (5 bases each). The CDR3 is 15 amino acids. Trimming took 0 bases from V and 0 from J, leaving 10 bases between them. CDR1 and CDR2 from the germline V gene are SGDLS and YYNGEE. The CDR3 nucleotides read TGTGCCAGCAGCGTAGAGGCAGGGAGCTCCTACGAGCAGTACTTC. It translates to CASSVEAGSSYEQYF.

In this sample, this clonotype turned up many times. The chain carries TRBV5-1 and TRBJ2-5; the D is unclear. CDR3 length: 14 residues. CDR1 is SGHRS and CDR2 is YFSETQ in the germline V gene. The CDR3 loop reads CAEVSWRVEETQYF. The CDR3 nucleotides are TGCGCAGAGGTGTCGTGGAGAGTAGAAGAGACCCAGTACTTC.

This chain uses TRBV28 with TRBJ2-1; D gene unclear. Per germline, CDR1 MDHEN and CDR2 SYDVKM. Trimming stripped 6 bases from V and 4 bases from J, with 7 bases between. This CDR3 region has 12 residues. This chain's CDR3 is CASRVGYNEQFF. In DNA, the CDR3 is TGTGCCAGCAGGGTGGGGTACAATGAGCAGTTCTTC.

This clonotype was observed a few times. This sequence joins TRBV12-3 or TRBV12-4 and TRBJ2-5; 14 bases are shared with TRBD2. V gave up 6 bases and J gave up 7 bases; unmatched junction bases: 7. The CDR3 length is 15 residues. The CDR3 DNA follows: TGTGCCAGCAGGCGACTAGCGGGGGGGGATCGGACCCAGTACTTC. Its translation: CASRRLAGGDRTQYF.

This clonotype was recorded at least ten times. The V gene is TRBV12-3 or TRBV12-4, the J gene TRBJ2-5; 8 positions agree with TRBD1. The CDR3 contains 13 residues. V shed 6 bases, J shed 2 bases, and the junction held 2 bases outside the gene matches. Here the CDR3 reads CASRQGAQETQYF. DNA for the CDR3: TGTGCCAGCAGGCAGGGGGCACAAGAGACCCAGTACTTC.

This clonotype was seen a few times. The chain recombines TRBV3-1 with TRBJ2-1; D is possibly TRBD1 (7 bases). Between the trimmed V and J ends, which lost 6 bases and 7 bases, there was a span of 13 bases. Germline assignment: CDR1 LGHDT and CDR2 YNNKEL (reference sequence). The CDR3 covers 13 residues. The CDR3 protein is CASSMTGRNEQFF. Written as DNA, the CDR3 is TGTGCCAGCAGTATGACAGGGAGGAATGAGCAGTTCTTC.

The chain combines TRBV7-2 with TRBJ2-5; the match to TRBD2 covers 7 bases. J gave up 5 bases and V 7 bases, and 19 bases lay outside the gene matches. Germline CDR1 SGHTA, CDR2 FQGNSA. This CDR3 contains 17 residues. In DNA, the CDR3 is TGTGCCAGCACCCGGGACGGGACTACACCCGGTTTGGAGACCCAGTACTTC. This encodes CASTRDGTTPGLETQYF.

This clonotype was counted ten times or more. This rearrangement joins TRBV4-1 to TRBJ2-3, with unresolved D. Trimming left V 3 bases short and J 2 bases short, with 9 bases between. This CDR3 contains 14 residues. Per germline, CDR1 MGHRA and CDR2 YSYEKL. CDR3 sequence reads: CASSHGANTDTQYF. CDR3 coding DNA: TGCGCCAGCAGCCATGGTGCGAACACAGATACGCAGTATTTT.

V usage is TRBV9 and J usage is TRBJ1-2; 10 bases map to TRBD1. CDR3 length: 15 amino acids. Looked up from germline, CDR1 is SGDLS and CDR2 is YYNGEE. The V segment lost 3 bases and the J segment 3 bases; nucleotides outside the gene matches: 5. The CDR3 loop reads CASSARQGAYYGYTF. The CDR3 DNA is TGTGCCAGCAGCGCTCGACAGGGGGCTTACTATGGCTACACCTTC.

This chain uses TRBV5-6 with TRBJ2-4; 9 bases fit TRBD2. The CDR3 length is 13 residues. The germline V gene encodes CDR1 SGHDT and CDR2 YYEEEE. V lost 0 bases and J lost 9; bases outside the gene matches: 1. CDR3 sequence: CASSLGSGGIQYF. The CDR3 nucleotides are TGTGCCAGCAGCTTGGGTAGCGGGGGCATTCAGTACTTC.

This clonotype was counted only a few times. This chain connects TRBV27 to TRBJ1-1; possible D gene TRBD1, 5 bases. The V end was cut by 7 bases, the J end by 8 bases, with 17 bases between. This CDR3 spans 13 amino acids. Germline CDR1 and CDR2: MNHEY and SMNVEV (reference sequence). The CDR3 DNA reads as TGTGCCAGCACCATCCGATGGGGGGGAGAAGCTTTCTTT. Its translation: CASTIRWGGEAFF.

This sequence joins TRBV27 and TRBJ2-1, with TRBD2 matching 7 bases. The germline CDR1 and CDR2 sequences are MNHEY and SMNVEV (reference sequence). V was pared by 4 bases and J by 4 bases, with 10 bases of the junction left unmatched. CDR3 length equals 16 residues. CDR3 coding DNA: TGTGCCAGCAGTTCCCTCACGGGACTACAATACAATGAGCAGTTCTTC. It yields the protein CASSSLTGLQYNEQFF.

The chain has TRBV6-5 and TRBJ2-3; D might be TRBD1 (5 bases). Trimming stripped 6 bases from V and 0 bases from J, with 16 bases between. The CDR3 loop spans 16 amino acids. The germline CDR1 and CDR2 sequences are MNHEY and SVGAGI. Here the CDR3 DNA reads TGTGCCAGCAGCCGCCTAGGGGCGACTAGCACAGATACGCAGTATTTT. Its translation: CASSRLGATSTDTQYF.

The rearrangement uses TRBV6-6 and TRBJ2-7; 8 bases map to TRBD2. This CDR3 contains 14 residues. The germline V gene has CDR1 MNHNY and CDR2 SVGAGI (reference sequence). Trimming cost V 5 bases and J 3 bases; bases outside gene matches: 6. CDR3 residues: CASSNSGTSYEQYV. The CDR3, as DNA: TGTGCCAGCAGTAATTCCGGGACTAGCTACGAGCAGTACGTC.

This clonotype has more than one count but fewer than ten. The rearrangement links TRBV10-1 to TRBJ2-3; 8 bases are shared with TRBD1. The CDR3 is 14 amino acids. The germline V gene encodes CDR1 WNHNN and CDR2 SYGVQD (reference sequence). The V segment lost 5 bases and the J segment 4 bases; nucleotides outside the gene matches: 5. In nucleotides, the CDR3 is TGCGCCAGCAGTCCTAACAGGGGGTCAGATACGCAGTATTTT. This gives the protein CASSPNRGSDTQYF.

Comments on this clonotype: A read error may explain this, as a much larger clone is one base away. The chain employs TRBV6-2 or TRBV6-3 and TRBJ1-1; D gene unclear. The CDR3 is 12 residues long. The germline CDR1 and CDR2 sequences are MNHEY and SVGEGT. Written as DNA, the CDR3 is TGTGACAGCAGTTCGAGGAACACTGAAGCTTTCTTT. This encodes CDSSSRNTEAFF.